One sample yielded the 2 T cell receptor beta chains listed below, sequenced in a study of OX40 agonist ivuxolimab in advanced cancers. TCRdb's copy holds only in-frame clones and misses some; the assay was immunoSEQ multiplex PCR. The table includes 45,000 to 50,000 clones, roughly 90% detected once. The specimen was CD4+ or CD8+ T cells sorted from blood, collected in a trial of the OX40 agonist ivuxolimab. The receptor set was obtained from an adult with an advanced solid tumor such as melanoma, head and neck, liver or kidney cancer.

The chain uses TRBV6-5 and TRBJ1-4, with 8 bases fitting TRBD1. The CDR3 is 15 amino acids. The germline CDR1 and CDR2 sequences are MNHEY and SVGAGI. The V and J ends lost 2 bases and 5 bases, in that order; junction bases with no gene match: 4. The CDR3 DNA sequence: TGTGCCAGCAGTTACCCGGACAGGGTAAATGAAAAACTGTTTTTT. Its translation: CASSYPDRVNEKLFF.

This chain joins TRBV2 and TRBJ2-1; 10 bases align to TRBD1. Trimming removed 6 bases from V and 3 bases from J; junction bases left unmatched: 5. In germline, CDR1 is SNHLY, CDR2 FYNNEI. The CDR3 is 15 residues long. CDR3 in DNA: TGTGCCAGCAGCCATGGGACAGGGGTCTACAATGAGCAGTTCTTC. Translated, it gives CASSHGTGVYNEQFF.